These 7 T cell receptor beta chains originate from one sample sequenced in a study of radiotherapy plus CTLA-4 blockade in lung cancer listed by TCRdb under 2018. Library method: the immunoSEQ multiplex PCR assay. The table was pulled from immuneACCESS by TCRdb, which kept in-frame rearrangements only. Such tables lose some clones; where checked, under half of the loss comes from unresolved V genes, and the rest has no known cause. The sample records roughly 42,000 clones, roughly 65% of which are singletons. Of the sample, roughly 18% is held by the ten largest clones. This specimen was peripheral blood, taken from a patient treated with radiotherapy plus ipilimumab. The receptors derive from a human donor with non-small cell lung cancer who had a partial response to radiotherapy plus ipilimumab.

The chain recombines TRBV7-9 with TRBJ1-6; perhaps TRBD1 as D (5 bases). The CDR3 totals 17 residues. From germline, CDR1 is SEHNR and CDR2 FQNEAQ (reference sequence). Trimming shortened V by 0 bases and J by 9 bases, and 18 bases separated the two germline ends. CDR3 nucleotide sequence: TGTGCCAGCAGCTTAGCCGGTAGGGGTACTACGAGTTCACCCCTCCACTTT. This encodes CASSLAGRGTTSSPLHF.

This clone was counted between two and nine times. The CDR3 nucleotides are TGTGCCAGCTCACTGGACAGGGGGGCAGAGGGCTACACCTTC. As protein: CASSLDRGAEGYTF. The chain carries TRBV18 and TRBJ1-2; 10 bases map to TRBD1. The CDR3 length is 14 residues. V lost 4 bases and J lost 8; bases outside the gene matches: 7. Germline V gene data show CDR1 as KGHSH and CDR2 as LQKENI.

This clone was recorded many times. The genes are TRBV14 and TRBJ2-7; 8 bases are a match to TRBD2. This CDR3 contains 15 residues. Germline CDR1 SGHDN, CDR2 FVKESK. The V segment lost 2 bases and the J segment 5 bases; nucleotides outside the gene matches: 8. The CDR3 region has the DNA TGTGCCAGCAGCCAAATTGCCGGGGGGGGCCACGAGCAGTACTTC. This encodes CASSQIAGGGHEQYF.

The V and J genes are TRBV4-2 and TRBJ1-5; 7 bases are shared with TRBD1. V shed 2 bases, J shed 1 base, and the junction held 8 bases outside the gene matches. CDR3 length: 17 residues. The V gene's germline CDR1 is LGHNA and CDR2 YNFKEQ. In DNA form, the CDR3 reads TGTGCCAGCAGCCAAATGAACAGGGGAATGAGCAATCAGCCCCAGCATTTT. This encodes CASSQMNRGMSNQPQHF.

The rearrangement joins TRBV6-5 to TRBJ2-3, with D perhaps matching TRBD2 (6 bases). The CDR3 loop spans 16 amino acids. Germline CDR1 and CDR2: MNHEY and SVGAGI. V was trimmed by 0 bases and J by 2 bases, leaving 12 bases between them. The CDR3 coding sequence is TGTGCCAGCAGTTACTCGACTAGGAGCCACACAGATACGCAGTATTTT. Translated: CASSYSTRSHTDTQYF.

V and J are TRBV6-1 and TRBJ1-5; D may be TRBD1 (6 bases). Trimming shortened V by 5 bases and J by 2 bases, and 13 bases separated the two germline ends. The V gene's germline CDR1 is MNHNS and CDR2 SASEGT. CDR3 length: 15 amino acids. Here the CDR3 DNA reads TGTGCCAGCAGTATCACAGGGTTTGGCAATCAGCCCCAGCATTTT. Residues: CASSITGFGNQPQHF.

This sequence joins TRBV9 and TRBJ2-2; unclear D gene. Trimming pared 5 bases from V and 6 bases from J, leaving 11 bases between. The germline gives CDR1 SGDLS, CDR2 YYNGEE. This CDR3 comprises 13 residues. The CDR3 is CASRTSYPGELFF. The CDR3, as DNA: TGTGCCAGCAGGACAAGTTATCCCGGGGAGCTGTTTTTT.